This TCR beta chain is from a study of T cell responses to AZD1222 COVID-19 vaccine. Broader study findings: The donors showed a predominance of white British ancestry and of females, with possible underestimation of clonal diversity.

A remark on this clone: Its antigen is not known.

TCRdb keeps only in-frame clones here, not all; method: immunoSEQ multiplex PCR. The sample contains roughly 170,000 clones, 94% of which appear only once. Germline CDR1 and CDR2: SQVTM and ANQGSEA. CDR3 length equals 13 residues. The V and J ends lost 6 bases and 5 bases, in that order; junction bases with no gene match: 8. The sample was peripheral blood, taken 28 days after the second AZD1222 dose. This TCR came from an adult who received the AZD1222 COVID-19 vaccine. This chain connects TRBV29-1 to TRBJ1-2, with 8 bases matching TRBD1. CDR3: CSVTGQGSYGYTF. CDR3 coding DNA: TGCAGCGTCACCGGACAGGGATCGTATGGCTACACCTTC.